This TCR beta chain was observed in a study of regulatory T cells in long-lasting Graves disease. The overall study: The study counted Graves' disease as persistent given over 5 years of antithyroid drugs and positive TSH receptor antibodies.

Specified time point: persistent/refractory GD, antithyroid drugs over 5 years with positive TRAb. After RNA was extracted from PBMCs, the TCR library was made from it. Patients came from an endocrinology department in Xi'an, China. Researchers made TCR beta libraries by using iRepertoire HTBI primers and running Arm-PCR on CDR3 regions. Each CDR3 protein is one row after TCRdb ran MiXCR on the multiplex PCR reads. Of roughly 500,000 distinct CDR3 sequences listed, about a fifth are singletons. Germline CDR1 SGHRS, CDR2 YFSETQ. CDR3 length equals 18 residues. Trimming at V came to 2 bases and at J to 0 bases, leaving 7 bases not matched to a gene.

Sequences were derived from peripheral blood mononuclear cells (PBMCs), sampled when the disease was refractory, from a patient treated with antithyroid drugs. The V call is TRBV5-1, the J call TRBJ2-7, with TRBD2 matching over 14 bases. This receptor was obtained from a female donor with Graves disease. DNA for the CDR3: TGCGCCAGCAGCTTTGGACTAGCGGGAGGCCCGAGCTCCTACGAGCAGTACTTC. Translation gives CASSFGLAGGPSSYEQYF.